In this sample, the clone carrying this TCR beta chain turned up once. Antigen: not known. The V and J ends lost 4 bases and 2 bases respectively, with 19 bases between them. This CDR3 region has 16 residues. From germline, CDR1 is SGHRS and CDR2 YFSETQ. Some clones are missing from TCRdb's copy, which holds only in-frame ones; the method was immunoSEQ multiplex PCR. The table shows 100,000 to 150,000 clones, with 85% to 95% occurring only once. The data originate from a study of OX40 agonist ivuxolimab in advanced cancers. Background on the study: Hepatocellular carcinoma, melanoma, renal cell or head and neck cancer was diagnosed in the dose-escalation patients.

The study sampled blood at baseline, cycle 4 day 1, and cycle 7 day 1. Regarding the study as a whole: Both blood CD4+ and CD8+ T cells showed clonal growth by week 6 at 0.1 to 3.0 mg/kg. In the expanded peripheral T cells, antigen specificity was never determined.

The sequence came from an adult with an advanced solid tumor such as melanoma, head and neck, liver or kidney cancer. This sample comprised CD4+ or CD8+ T cells sorted from blood, obtained in a trial of the OX40 agonist ivuxolimab. The chain is built from TRBV5-1 and TRBJ2-7; tentative D call: TRBD1 (6 bases). This CDR3 reads CASSPGTTTRAYEQYF. DNA of the CDR3: TGCGCCAGCAGCCCCGGGACAACAACCCGAGCCTACGAGCAGTACTTC.